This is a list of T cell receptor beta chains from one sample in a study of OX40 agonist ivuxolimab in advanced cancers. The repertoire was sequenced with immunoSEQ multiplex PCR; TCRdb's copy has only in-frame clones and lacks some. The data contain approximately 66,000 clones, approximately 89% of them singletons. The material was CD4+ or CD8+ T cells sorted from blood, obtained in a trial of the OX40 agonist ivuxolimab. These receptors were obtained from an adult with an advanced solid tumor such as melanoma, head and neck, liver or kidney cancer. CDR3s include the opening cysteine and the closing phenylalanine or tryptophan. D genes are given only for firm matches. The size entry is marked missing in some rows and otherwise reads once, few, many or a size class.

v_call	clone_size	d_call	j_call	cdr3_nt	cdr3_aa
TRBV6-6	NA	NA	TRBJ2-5	TGTGCCAGCAGTTACTCTGAGGGGGATCAAGAGACCCAGTACTTC	CASSYSEGDQETQYF
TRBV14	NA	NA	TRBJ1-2	TGTGCCAGCAGCCAAGGTTTTGGTGGCTACACCTTC	CASSQGFGGYTF
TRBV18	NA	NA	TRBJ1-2	TGTGCCAGCTCACCAGCGGGGTATGGCTACACCTTC	CASSPAGYGYTF
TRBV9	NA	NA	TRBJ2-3	TGTGCCAGCAGCTCGGGACTCCCCAAGGATACGCAGTATTTT	CASSSGLPKDTQYF
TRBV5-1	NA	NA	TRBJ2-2	TGCGCCAGCAGCTTGGAGACTCCGAACACCGGGGAGCTGTTTTTT	CASSLETPNTGELFF
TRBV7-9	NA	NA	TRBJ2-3	TGTGCCAGCAGCACTCCGGACGGAGATACGCAGTATTTT	CASSTPDGDTQYF
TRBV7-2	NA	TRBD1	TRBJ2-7	TGTGCCAGCAGTTTCGCAACCGGGACAGGGGGCGAGCAGTACTTC	CASSFATGTGGEQYF
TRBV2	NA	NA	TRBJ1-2	TGTGCCAGCAGTAACTATGGCTACACCTTC	CASSNYGYTF
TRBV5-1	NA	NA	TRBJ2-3	TGCGCCAGCAGCTTGACCCTCGGTCAGGGGACAAATACGCAGTATTTT	CASSLTLGQGTNTQYF
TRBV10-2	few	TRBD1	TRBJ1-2	TGCGCCAGCAGTTCAGGACAGGGGGCCTATGGCTACACCTTC	CASSSGQGAYGYTF
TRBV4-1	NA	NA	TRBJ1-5	TGCGCCAGCAGCCAAGTAGAGGGCACCTATCGGCCCCAGCATTTT	CASSQVEGTYRPQHF
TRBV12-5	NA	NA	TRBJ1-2	TGTGCTAGTGGGGAAGGGAACTATGGCTACACCTTC	CASGEGNYGYTF
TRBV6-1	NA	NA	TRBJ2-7	TGTGCCAGCAGTGAAGCGCTCTTTAGCGAGCACTTC	CASSEALFSEHF